This entry concerns a single T cell receptor (beta chain). Germline V gene data show CDR1 as MDHEN and CDR2 as SYDVKM. There are 12 residues in the CDR3. The ends were cut back, 4 bases at V and 6 bases at J, with 10 bases in the middle. The data are from a study of T cell responses to AZD1222 COVID-19 vaccine. Assay used: immunoSEQ multiplex PCR; TCRdb lists only in-frame clones, some missing. The sample lists 100,000 to 130,000 clones, roughly 90% seen once, with approximately 7% in the top ten. The sequencing used peripheral blood, collected on day 0 of AZD1222 vaccination. The J gene is TRBJ2-7, the V gene TRBV28; a weak D match, TRBD1 (6 bases). The sequence was obtained from an adult in good health. CDR3 bases: TGTGCCAGCAGTTCACAGGGTCTCGAGCAGTACTTC. Protein: CASSSQGLEQYF.